This T cell receptor (beta chain) was recovered during a study of T cells in localized non-small cell lung cancer. To note about this clone: No antigen is known for it.

Method: immunoSEQ multiplex PCR; TCRdb's copy keeps in-frame clones and lacks some. The repertoire has about 24,000 clones, more than 75% of them found once; the top ten carry 25% to 30%. The V gene's germline CDR1 is WSHSY and CDR2 SAAADI. The V end lost 3 bases, the J end lost 5 bases, and 8 bases lay between the germline ends. The CDR3 contains 12 residues. Study outcomes and limitations: Appearing in adjacent lung were a median 57 of the top 100 tumor clones.

The chain combines TRBV10-2 with TRBJ2-7; D is ambiguous. This specimen was peripheral blood, taken before any cancer treatment. This clonotype was obtained from a male donor at least 60 years old with stage I squamous cell lung carcinoma. CDR3 amino acids: CASSELGNEQYF. The CDR3, as DNA: TGCGCCAGCAGTGAACTGGGAAACGAGCAGTACTTC.